The 13 T cell receptor beta chains presented below share a single source sample, sequenced in a study of blood T cell repertoires in COVID-19. Using immunoSEQ multiplex PCR, the repertoire was profiled, and TCRdb retains in-frame clones only, with some absent. The sample carries fewer than 300,000 clones, 84% recorded once. Sequences were obtained from peripheral blood. These receptor sequences come from a human donor in a cohort sampled during active COVID-19.

The chain has TRBV28 and TRBJ1-6; D possibly corresponds to TRBD1 (5 bases). The V gene's germline CDR1 is MDHEN and CDR2 SYDVKM. This CDR3 has 15 residues. The V gene lost 1 base and the J gene lost 9 bases, with 13 bases spanning the gap. In DNA, the CDR3 is TGTGCCAGCAGTTTATCGGGGGGGAGGGGTTCACCCCTCCACTTT. The encoded protein is CASSLSGGRGSPLHF.

The rearrangement uses TRBV5-4 and TRBJ2-7; 8 bases line up with TRBD1. J gave up 6 bases and V 5 bases, and 10 bases lay outside the gene matches. In germline, CDR1 is SGHNT, CDR2 YYREEE (reference sequence). The CDR3 spans 14 residues. CDR3 residues: CASSLPIDRGEQYF. For the CDR3, the DNA is TGTGCCAGCAGTCTCCCAATCGACAGGGGCGAGCAGTACTTC.

The CDR3 region has the DNA TGTGCCAGTAGTATAGTTGACTTCCGAGGCTATGGCTACACCTTC. This gives the protein CASSIVDFRGYGYTF. The chain recombines TRBV19 with TRBJ1-2; D unresolved. V was pared by 1 base and J by 4 bases, with 13 bases between. The CDR3 loop spans 15 amino acids. Germline V gene data show CDR1 as LNHDA and CDR2 as SQIVND (reference sequence).

About this clone itself: This CDR3 is also generated by other DNA sequences in the sample. The V call is TRBV9, the J call TRBJ2-2, with D maybe TRBD2 (6 bases). Looked up from germline, CDR1 is SGDLS and CDR2 is YYNGEE. The CDR3 spans 14 residues. With 3 bases removed from V and 5 bases from J, the gap between germline ends came to 11 bases. The CDR3 sequence: CASSAGTSTGELFF. CDR3 nucleotide sequence: TGTGCCAGCAGCGCCGGGACTTCGACCGGGGAGCTGTTTTTT.

This clone was detected only a few times. The chain carries TRBV4-2 and TRBJ2-7; TRBD2 agrees at 10 bases. The CDR3 spans 16 residues. V shed 4 bases, J shed 1 base, and the junction held 7 bases outside the gene matches. Germline loops: CDR1 LGHNA, CDR2 YNFKEQ. For the CDR3, the DNA is TGTGCCAGCAGCCCATCCACTAGCGGGGATTCCTACGAGCAGTACTTC. It specifies CASSPSTSGDSYEQYF.

DNA of the CDR3: TGTGCCAGCAGTCTTTTTACTGACACTGAAGCTTTCTTT. Translation: CASSLFTDTEAFF. The chain uses TRBV7-9 and TRBJ1-1; D call uncertain. The V gene's germline CDR1 is SEHNR and CDR2 FQNEAQ (reference sequence). The CDR3 contains 13 residues. V was cut by 6 bases and J by 3 bases, with 11 bases left in between.

The chain joins TRBV19 to TRBJ2-3; D perhaps matches TRBD1 (6 bases). The germline V and J ends were trimmed by 3 bases and 4 bases, with 14 bases remaining between them. Germline-derived CDR1 and CDR2 are LNHDA and SQIVND (reference sequence). CDR3 size: 15 residues. The chain's CDR3 is CASSIGAGDADTQYF. CDR3 coding DNA: TGTGCCAGTAGTATTGGGGCAGGGGATGCAGATACGCAGTATTTT.

The chain recombines TRBV18 with TRBJ2-1; 13 bases match TRBD2. Germline V gene lookup returns CDR1 KGHSH and CDR2 LQKENI. The junction had 9 bases not matched to a gene; V was cut back by 4 bases and J by 9 bases. The CDR3 consists of 16 residues. CDR3 coding DNA: TGTGCCAGCTCACGGTCCGGGACTAGCGGGATCATTGAGCAGTTCTTC. This encodes CASSRSGTSGIIEQFF.

V is TRBV6-1 and J is TRBJ2-2; D gene ambiguous. CDR1 and CDR2 (germline): MNHNS, SASEGT. V was shortened by 0 bases and J by 4 bases, with 6 bases between the two germline ends. The CDR3 runs to 14 residues. CDR3 nucleotides: TGTGCCAGCAGTGAAGCCACTTTCACCGGGGAGCTGTTTTTT. Amino acid sequence: CASSEATFTGELFF.

The rearrangement uses TRBV27 and TRBJ1-6; D ambiguous. This CDR3 has 14 residues. The germline V gene has CDR1 MNHEY and CDR2 SMNVEV (reference sequence). V dropped 1 base and J dropped 7 bases, with 8 bases sitting between them. The CDR3 loop reads CASSLFTENSPLHF. The CDR3 nucleotides are TGTGCCAGCAGTTTATTCACAGAGAATTCACCCCTCCACTTT.

The chain links TRBV5-6 to TRBJ2-1, with D perhaps TRBD1 (5 bases). Trimming removed 0 bases from V and 9 bases from J, with 16 bases in between. The germline gives CDR1 SGHDT, CDR2 YYEEEE. The CDR3 covers 15 residues. The CDR3 bases are TGTGCCAGCAGCTTGGGGGGCTTGGGGATCGGTGAGCAGTTCTTC. It codes for CASSLGGLGIGEQFF.

V usage is TRBV27 and J usage is TRBJ2-7; possible D gene TRBD2, 5 bases. Germline CDR1 MNHEY, CDR2 SMNVEV (reference sequence). Trimming took off 2 bases at V and 2 bases at J, with 16 bases between the two ends. This CDR3 has 16 residues. The CDR3 sequence: CASSLLPEVGTYEQYF. CDR3 sequence (DNA): TGTGCCAGCAGTTTACTGCCGGAGGTTGGGACCTACGAGCAGTACTTC.

V and J are TRBV5-5 and TRBJ1-5, with D unclear. V was clipped by 0 bases and J by 5 bases, with 12 bases between them. The germline CDR1 and CDR2 sequences are SGHKS and YYEKEE (reference sequence). This CDR3 has 15 residues. Here the CDR3 DNA reads TGTGCCAGCAGCTTGGCCGCGGGAGATTATCAGCCCCAGCATTTT. It is translated as CASSLAAGDYQPQHF.